This entry concerns a single T cell receptor (beta chain). In TCRdb, the RACE reads were re-called with MiXCR into one record per CDR3 protein. This sample carries 35,000 to 45,000 distinct CDR3 sequences, roughly 9% of them seen once, and the ten largest clones take around 14%. Germline-derived CDR1 and CDR2 are MDHEN and SYDVKM. The ends were cut back, 9 bases at V and 0 bases at J, with 3 bases in the middle. The length of the CDR3 is 12 residues. Time point specified: patch test 2, 6 weeks after DPC sensitization. Treatment described: therapeutic diphenylcyclopropenone sensitization with weekly scalp DPC. Unfractionated whole blood was the source of the extracted total RNA. The entry originates in a study of human T cells and chemical hapten exposure.

The sequences come from whole blood, collected in connection with sensitization to the hapten diphenylcyclopropenone (DPC). V gene TRBV28 combines with J gene TRBJ2-6; unclear D gene. This clonotype was sampled from a woman between 25 and 40 years old with alopecia areata. Some clones in this sample may be carry-over from other donors' samples. The CDR3 bases are TGTGCCAGTACCTCTGGGGCCAACGTCCTGACTTTC. Translated, it gives CASTSGANVLTF. Supplemented by reference TRBV28 and TRBJ2-6, the full variable domain reads DVKVTQSSRYLVKRTGEKVFLECVQDMDHENMFWYRQDPGLGLRLIYFSYDVKMKEKGDIPEGYSVSREKKERFSLILESASTNQTSMYLCASTSGANVLTFGAGSRLTVL.